Below, 4 T cell receptor beta chains from the same sample are listed, as sequenced in a study of cytomegalovirus exposure and HLA in healthy donors. PCR primers comprised 60 Vbeta and 13 Jbeta primers. Profiled with immunoSEQ multiplex PCR; TCRdb holds only in-frame clones, not every one. The sample has fewer than 150,000 clones, around 76% seen once. Sequencing used PBMCs. These receptors were collected from a male donor in good health and CMV-seronegative.

The genes are TRBV19 and TRBJ2-2, with 15 positions matching TRBD2. The V segment lost 6 bases and the J segment 7 bases; nucleotides outside the gene matches: 18. There are 20 residues in the CDR3. CDR1 and CDR2 (germline): LNHDA, SQIVND (reference sequence). CDR3 sequence reads: CASRNLVQGLAGGSGGELFF. The CDR3 DNA reads as TGTGCCAGTAGGAATCTCGTCCAAGGACTAGCGGGAGGGTCGGGCGGGGAGCTGTTTTTT. Supplemented by reference TRBV19 and TRBJ2-2, the full variable domain reads DGGITQSPKYLFRKEGQNVTLSCEQNLNHDAMYWYRQDPGQGLRLIYYSQIVNDFQKGDIAEGYSVSREKKESFPLTVTSAQKNPTAFYLCASRNLVQGLAGGSGGELFFGEGSRLTVL.

With respect to this clone: At the DNA level, this CDR3 is encoded by other sequences in the same sample as well. The V gene is TRBV10-1, the J gene TRBJ2-2; tentative D call: TRBD2 (6 bases). Per germline, CDR1 WNHNN and CDR2 SYGVQD (reference sequence). V was trimmed by 2 bases and J by 6 bases, leaving 7 bases between them. The length of the CDR3 is 13 residues. The CDR3 reads CASSEGGSGELFF. CDR3 sequence (DNA): TGCGCCAGCAGTGAGGGGGGGTCCGGGGAGCTGTTTTTT.

The chain links TRBV2 to TRBJ2-3; 11 positions agree with TRBD2. CDR3 length equals 18 residues. With 6 bases clipped from V and 6 bases from J, the junction kept 17 bases outside the gene matches. Germline assignment: CDR1 SNHLY and CDR2 FYNNEI. CDR3 nucleotide sequence: TGTGCCAGCAGGAATCAAAGACCGACTAGCGGGATATGGGATACGCAGTATTTT. Translation gives CASRNQRPTSGIWDTQYF.

This clone appeared once. The chain combines TRBV27 with TRBJ2-7; 7 bases agree with TRBD1. J gave up 2 bases and V 7 bases, and 8 bases lay outside the gene matches. This CDR3 is built from 14 residues. Germline V gene sequence: CDR1 MNHEY, CDR2 SMNVEV (reference sequence). Here the CDR3 reads CASKRQGLPYEQYF. The CDR3 DNA sequence: TGTGCCAGCAAGAGACAGGGTTTACCCTACGAGCAGTACTTC.